This T cell receptor (beta chain) comes out of a study of shared clonotypes between healthy human individuals. Study-wide findings and caveats: Rarefaction gave evidence that sorted-subset sequencing remained incomplete despite large depth.

Details on this clone: Its antigen remains unknown.

The germline V gene encodes CDR1 MGHRA and CDR2 YSYEKL. CDR3 length equals 15 residues. Germline trimming cut 4 bases from V and 2 bases from J; bases unmatched to any gene: 6. In the study's own analysis: Because ImmunoSEQ provided only junction sequences with no quality scores, the filtering differed. TCRdb's copy holds only in-frame clones and misses some; the assay was immunoSEQ multiplex PCR. V and J calls plus clone size are reproduced from that table; the DNA served to infer D and trimming. The sample carries about a million clones, 70% to 85% recorded once. The sequenced sample consisted of memory CD4+ T cells sorted from blood. Subset reported: CD45RA-negative fraction. The chain uses TRBV4-1 and TRBJ2-7; 9 nucleotides agree with TRBD1. This TCR derives from a man between 18 and 35 years old in good health. Here the CDR3 reads CASSPQGAIPYEQYF. CDR3 bases: TGCGCCAGCAGCCCACAGGGGGCAATCCCCTACGAGCAGTACTTC.